This T cell receptor (beta chain) was recorded in a study of type 1 regulatory T cells (dated by TCRdb to the early 2020s). With respect to the entire study: The study characterized an in vitro protocol that generated a Tr1-enriched, alloantigen-specific CD4 T cell product named T-allo10. T-allo10 was being tested clinically in patients with hematological malignancies who were undergoing allogeneic hematopoietic stem cell transplantation.

The CDR3 goes from the cysteine to the phenylalanine over 17 residues. Only the CDR3 part of the read is kept: 51 bases, read in frame from the first base. The germline V gene provides CDR1 MGHRA and CDR2 YSYEKL. V sheds 0 bases and J sheds 4 bases, leaving 17 bases between their ends. For this clonotype: Its antigen remains unidentified. Base-call qualities are not available, and no considerably larger clone is one nucleotide away.

Sequencing relied on an Illumina MiSeq. TCRdb applied fastp at Q25 and MiXCR to the public reads, then kept only in-frame beta chains. When rows share a CDR3 protein, they turn into one entry using the most common DNA and genes. The sample profile shows more than 60,000 distinct CDR3 sequences; 60% to 80% of them were found once. Of the sample, 1.5% to 2% is held by the ten largest clones. Findings and caveats that apply to the study as a whole: A more restricted TCR repertoire was observed in Tr1 cells than in non-Tr1 cells, and this restriction was interpreted in the study as alloantigen-induced clonal expansion.

Sequences were obtained from cultured non-Tr1 T cells, either the whole culture or a sorted T cell fraction (not recorded which). The sample's cell subset or site label is to be understood as: non-Tr1 population from the T-allo10 product. The sequence joins TRBV4-1 to TRBJ2-3; confidence is insufficient to name the D gene. This receptor was taken from a human donor in good health. The CDR3 protein: CASSQDETARFPDTQYF. The nucleotide sequence is given as TGCGCCAGCAGCCAAGATGAGACCGCTCGGTTTCCAGATACGCAGTATTTT.